The 11 T cell receptor beta chains below come from one sample, sequenced in a study of tissue T cells after allogeneic stem cell transplantation. Time point: mouse harvest day 7 after allogeneic transplant. Each mouse received 10^7 T-cell-depleted marrow cells plus 10^6 splenic CD5+ T cells by tail vein. Profiling relied on immunoSEQ multiplex PCR, and the TCRdb table lists in-frame clones only, not all of them. The data hold about 8,200 clones, with 40% to 60% observed a single time. The sample taken for sequencing was gut tissue. All receptors come from a female BALB/c mouse given C57BL/6 T cells with graft-versus-host disease after an allogeneic hematopoietic cell transplant.

With regard to this clone: These gene names are mouse names. The missing CDR3 end, 1 residue past where the read stops, is filled in from the germline J gene. The rearrangement links TRBV16 to TRBJ1-6, with 7 positions matching TRBD1. TRBJ1-6 is designated an ORF whose function remains uncertain. The germline CDR1 and CDR2 sequences are SGHSA and FRNQAP. The ends lost 4 bases at V and 7 bases at J; junction bases unmatched: 1. CDR3 size: 13 residues. The DNA read from the CDR3 is TGTGCAAGCAGCTGGGACAGAAATTCGCCCCTCTAC. It translates to CASSWDRNSPLY. The whole CDR3 reads CASSWDRNSPLYF.

The sample holds one count of this clone. Germline and genes: mouse. The CDR3 end lies 1 residue beyond the end of the read and is filled in from the germline J gene. This chain uses TRBV13-2 with TRBJ2-5, with D possibly TRBD2 on 5 matching bases. With 3 bases removed from V and 0 bases from J, the gap between germline ends came to 8 bases. Germline V gene data show CDR1 as NNHNN and CDR2 as SYGAGS (reference sequence). The CDR3 consists of 14 residues. The CDR3 loop is CASGVWVNQDTQYF. The sequenced part of the CDR3 DNA is TGTGCCAGCGGTGTCTGGGTTAACCAAGACACCCAGTAC.

Worth noting for this clone: The genes are named according to mouse. The sequence runs out 1 residue before the end of the CDR3; the remainder is reconstructed from the germline J gene. The genes are TRBV12-2 and TRBJ1-2; 8 positions agree with TRBD1. Germline lookup yields CDR1 SGHLS and CDR2 HYDKME. CDR3 length: 15 amino acids. The V gene end was trimmed by 0 bases and the J gene end by 3 bases; junction bases not matched to a gene: 5. CDR3 region: CASSLDRGRYSDYTF. The sequenced CDR3 bases are TGTGCCAGCTCTCTCGACAGGGGTCGATACTCCGACTACACC.

This clone was picked up a small number of times. Genes and germline are mouse. The read terminates 1 residue ahead of where the CDR3 ends, so the germline J gene completes it. This rearrangement joins TRBV26 to TRBJ1-6, with D possibly being TRBD1 (6 bases). TRBJ1-6 belongs to the ORF category, with a function that is uncertain. The V gene's germline CDR1 is KGHPV and CDR2 FQNQEV (reference sequence). The CDR3 contains 14 residues. The ends were cut back, 4 bases at V and 3 bases at J, with 7 bases in the middle. CDR3 residues: CASSRDNYNSPLYF. Incomplete CDR3 DNA: TGTGCCAGCAGTCGGGACAACTATAATTCGCCCCTCTAC.

This clone has only a few counts. Mouse gene names apply. The CDR3 end lies 1 residue beyond the end of the read and is filled in from the germline J gene. V usage is TRBV26 and J usage is TRBJ1-4; TRBD1 aligns across 7 bases. The ends lost 6 bases at V and 0 bases at J; junction bases unmatched: 4. Germline assignment: CDR1 KGHPV and CDR2 FQNQEV (reference sequence). This CDR3 region has 15 residues. The sequenced part of the CDR3 DNA is TGTGCCAGCAGGCCGGGACAGCTTTCCAACGAAAGATTATTT. Its translation: CASRPGQLSNERLF. The full CDR3 is CASRPGQLSNERLFF.

This clone appeared once. Gene and germline names: mouse. The CDR3 extends 1 residue past the end of the read, so its final part is completed from the germline J gene. The chain links TRBV2 to TRBJ1-6, with D possibly matching TRBD1 (6 bases). TRBJ1-6 carries the ORF label, with uncertain function. The germline V and J ends were trimmed by 5 bases and 7 bases, with 9 bases remaining between them. The CDR3 has 13 amino acids. Germline V gene sequence: CDR1 LGHNA, CDR2 YSYQKL. The CDR3 loop is CASSRGENSPLYF. The CDR3 bases that were read are TGTGCCAGCAGCAGGGGGGAGAATTCGCCCCTCTAC.

In its sample, this clone ranks as medium-sized. The genes are named according to mouse. CDR3 DNA, as far as it was read: TGTGCCAGCAGCTTAGCACAGGGAAGTAACGAAAGATTATTT. Translated: CASSLAQGSNERLF. The entire CDR3 sequence reads CASSLAQGSNERLFF. This sequence joins TRBV3 and TRBJ1-4, with D possibly TRBD1 on 6 matching bases. The missing CDR3 end, 1 residue past where the read stops, is filled in from the germline J gene. Germline V gene data show CDR1 as SNHLY and CDR2 as FYNGKV (reference sequence). This CDR3 has 15 residues. Trimming stripped 0 bases from V and 5 bases from J, with 10 bases between.

This clone is deemed medium-sized. Gene names and germline match the mouse. Read coverage stops 1 residue before the CDR3 terminus; the germline J gene supplies the remainder. The chain combines TRBV5 with TRBJ2-7; D is possibly TRBD1 (6 bases). Germline values: CDR1 LGHNA, CDR2 YNLKQL (reference sequence). This CDR3 is 12 amino acids long. V was clipped by 3 bases and J by 7 bases, with 10 bases between them. The CDR3 region is CASSQTGLEQYF. The part of the CDR3 DNA that was read is TGTGCCAGCAGCCAGACAGGATTGGAACAGTAC.

About this clone itself: Here the gene names and germline are mouse. The CDR3 end lies 1 residue beyond the end of the read and is filled in from the germline J gene. This chain joins TRBV15 and TRBJ2-2; 10 nucleotides match TRBD2. The germline V gene encodes CDR1 SGHND and CDR2 FRSKSL. The CDR3 has 15 amino acids. V lost 6 bases to trimming and J lost 1 base; unmatched junction nucleotides: 2. The CDR3 reads CASRRLGGNTGQLYF. The part of the CDR3 DNA that was read is TGTGCCAGCAGGAGACTGGGGGGAAACACCGGGCAGCTCTAC.

This clone was counted between two and nine times. The gene symbols are mouse symbols. Read coverage stops 1 residue before the CDR3 terminus; the germline J gene supplies the remainder. This chain links TRBV26 with TRBJ2-5, with 13 bases matching TRBD2. CDR3 size: 17 residues. The germline CDR1 and CDR2 sequences are KGHPV and FQNQEV (reference sequence). The V and J ends lost 1 base and 0 bases, in that order; junction bases with no gene match: 1. This CDR3 reads CASSLWDWGGNQDTQYF. CDR3 DNA, as far as it was read: TGTGCCAGCAGTCTGTGGGACTGGGGGGGTAACCAAGACACCCAGTAC.

A note on this clone: Gene names refer to mouse genes. The missing CDR3 end, 1 residue past where the read stops, is filled in from the germline J gene. Other nucleotide sequences from this sample produce the same CDR3. The chain is built from TRBV26 and TRBJ2-5; D remains unclear. CDR3 length equals 13 residues. Trimming removed 4 bases at V and 5 bases at J, with 10 bases between. Germline loops: CDR1 KGHPV, CDR2 FQNQEV (reference sequence). CDR3 bases read: TGTGCCAGCAGTCAACAAGGTGGAGACACCCAGTAC. Residues: CASSQQGGDTQY. In full, the CDR3 is CASSQQGGDTQYF.